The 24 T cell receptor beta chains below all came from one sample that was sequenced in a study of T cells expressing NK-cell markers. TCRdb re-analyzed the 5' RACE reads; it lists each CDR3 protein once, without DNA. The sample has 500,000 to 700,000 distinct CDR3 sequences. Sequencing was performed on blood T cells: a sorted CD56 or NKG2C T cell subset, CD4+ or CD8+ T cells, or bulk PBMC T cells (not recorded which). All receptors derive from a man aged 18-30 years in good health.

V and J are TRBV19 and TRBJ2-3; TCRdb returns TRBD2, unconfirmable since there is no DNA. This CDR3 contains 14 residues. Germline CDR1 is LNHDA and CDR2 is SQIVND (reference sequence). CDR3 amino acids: CASRVGRFTDTQYF.

The CDR3 is CASSRPGVARDEQFF. The rearrangement uses TRBV12-3 or TRBV12-4 and TRBJ2-1; no DNA is available, so the TRBD1 call from TCRdb remains unchecked. CDR3 length equals 15 residues.

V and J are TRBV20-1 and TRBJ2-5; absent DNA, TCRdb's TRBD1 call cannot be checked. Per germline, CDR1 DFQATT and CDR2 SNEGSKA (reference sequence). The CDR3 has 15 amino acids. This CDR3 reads CSARVGSAITETQYF.

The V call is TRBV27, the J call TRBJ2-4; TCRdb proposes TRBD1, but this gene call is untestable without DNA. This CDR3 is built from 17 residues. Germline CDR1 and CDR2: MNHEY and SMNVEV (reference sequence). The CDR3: CASSRGAGNVAKNIQYF.

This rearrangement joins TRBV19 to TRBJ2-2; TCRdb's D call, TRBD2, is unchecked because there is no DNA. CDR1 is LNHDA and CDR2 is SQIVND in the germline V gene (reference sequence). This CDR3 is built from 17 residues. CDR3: CASSIWGGRADTGELFF.

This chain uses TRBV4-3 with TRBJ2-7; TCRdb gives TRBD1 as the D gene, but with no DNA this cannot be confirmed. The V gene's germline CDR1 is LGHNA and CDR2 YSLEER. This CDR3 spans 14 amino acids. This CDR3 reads CASSQDADRAEQYF.

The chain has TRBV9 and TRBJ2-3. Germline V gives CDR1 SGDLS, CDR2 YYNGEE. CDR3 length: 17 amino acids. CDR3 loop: CASSVGGTFGVTDTQYF.

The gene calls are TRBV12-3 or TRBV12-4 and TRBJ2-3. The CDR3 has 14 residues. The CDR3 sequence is CASSLAGWADTQYF.

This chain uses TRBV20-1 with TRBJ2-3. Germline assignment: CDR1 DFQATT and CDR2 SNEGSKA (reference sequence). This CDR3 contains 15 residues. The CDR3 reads CSARDLLSQIDTQYF.

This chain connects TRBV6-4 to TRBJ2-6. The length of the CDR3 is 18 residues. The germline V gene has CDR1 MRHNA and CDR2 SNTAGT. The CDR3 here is CASSVVGIQLGGANVLTF.

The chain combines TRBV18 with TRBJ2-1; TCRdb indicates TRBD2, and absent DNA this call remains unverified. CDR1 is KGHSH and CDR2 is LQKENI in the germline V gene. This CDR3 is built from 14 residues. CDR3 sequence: CASSPGTTRNEQFF. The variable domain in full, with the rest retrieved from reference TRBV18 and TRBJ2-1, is NAGVMQNPRHLVRRRGQEARLRCSPMKGHSHVYWYRQLPEEGLKFMVYLQKENIIDESGMPKERFSAEFPKEGPSILRIQQVVRGDSAAYFCASSPGTTRNEQFFGPGTRLTVL.

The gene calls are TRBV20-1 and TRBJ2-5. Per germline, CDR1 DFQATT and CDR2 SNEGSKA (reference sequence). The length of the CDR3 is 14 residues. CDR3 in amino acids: CSARHLGGGETQYF.

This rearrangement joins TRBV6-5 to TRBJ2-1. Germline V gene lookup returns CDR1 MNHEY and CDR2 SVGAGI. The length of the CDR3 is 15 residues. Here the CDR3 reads CASRLYSGSYNEQFF.

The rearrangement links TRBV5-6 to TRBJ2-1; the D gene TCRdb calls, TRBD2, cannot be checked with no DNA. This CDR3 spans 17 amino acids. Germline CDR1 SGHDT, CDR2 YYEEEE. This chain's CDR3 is CASSDKPGTSYNAEQFF.

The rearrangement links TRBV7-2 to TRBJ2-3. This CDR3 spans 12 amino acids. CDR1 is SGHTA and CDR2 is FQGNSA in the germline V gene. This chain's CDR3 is CASSPVRGTQYF. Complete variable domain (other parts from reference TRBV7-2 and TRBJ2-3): GAGVSQSPSNKVTEKGKDVELRCDPISGHTALYWYRQSLGQGLEFLIYFQGNSAPDKSGLPSDRFSAERTGGSVSTLTIQRTQQEDSAVYLCASSPVRGTQYFGPGTRLTVL.

The CDR3 loop is CASSESEGGVSYEQYF. This chain uses TRBV25-1 with TRBJ2-7; TCRdb's D gene call, TRBD2, goes unchecked for lack of DNA. The germline CDR1 and CDR2 sequences are MGHDK and SYGVNS. CDR3 length: 16 residues.

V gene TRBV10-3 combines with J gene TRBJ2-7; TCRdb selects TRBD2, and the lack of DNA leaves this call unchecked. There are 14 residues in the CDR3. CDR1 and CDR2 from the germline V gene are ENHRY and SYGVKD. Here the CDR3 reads CAISLTSGVREQYF.

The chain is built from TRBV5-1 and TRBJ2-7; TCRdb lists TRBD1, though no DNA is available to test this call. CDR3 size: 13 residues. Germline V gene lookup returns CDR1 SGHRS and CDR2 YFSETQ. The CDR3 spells CASSGRDNYEQYF.

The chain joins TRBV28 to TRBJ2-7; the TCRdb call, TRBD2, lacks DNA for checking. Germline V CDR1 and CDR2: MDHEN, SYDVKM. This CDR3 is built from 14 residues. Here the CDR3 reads CASRSVGVNYEQYF.

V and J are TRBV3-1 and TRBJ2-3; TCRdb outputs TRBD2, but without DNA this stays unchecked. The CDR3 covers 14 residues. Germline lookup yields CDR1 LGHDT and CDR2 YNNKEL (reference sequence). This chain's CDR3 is CASSKAGGTTTQYF.

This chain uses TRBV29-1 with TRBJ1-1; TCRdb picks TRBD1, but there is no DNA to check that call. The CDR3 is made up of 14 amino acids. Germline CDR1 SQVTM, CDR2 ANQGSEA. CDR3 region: CSVAEGQMNTEAFF.

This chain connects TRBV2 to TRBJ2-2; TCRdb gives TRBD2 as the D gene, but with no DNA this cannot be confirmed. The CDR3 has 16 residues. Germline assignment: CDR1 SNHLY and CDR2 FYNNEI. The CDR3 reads CASTRGTSANTGELFF. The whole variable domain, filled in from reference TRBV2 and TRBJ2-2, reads EPEVTQTPSHQVTQMGQEVILRCVPISNHLYFYWYRQILGQKVEFLVSFYNNEISEKSEIFDDQFSVERPDGSNFTLKIRSTKLEDSAMYFCASTRGTSANTGELFFGEGSRLTVL.

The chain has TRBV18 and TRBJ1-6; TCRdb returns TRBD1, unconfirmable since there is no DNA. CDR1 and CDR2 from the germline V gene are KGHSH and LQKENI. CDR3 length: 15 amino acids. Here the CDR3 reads CASSPKQGEDSPLHF. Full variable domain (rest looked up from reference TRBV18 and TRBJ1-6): NAGVMQNPRHLVRRRGQEARLRCSPMKGHSHVYWYRQLPEEGLKFMVYLQKENIIDESGMPKERFSAEFPKEGPSILRIQQVVRGDSAAYFCASSPKQGEDSPLHFGNGTRLTVT.

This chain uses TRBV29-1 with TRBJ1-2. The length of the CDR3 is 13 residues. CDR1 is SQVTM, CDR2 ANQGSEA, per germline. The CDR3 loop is CSVERGGNYGYTF.